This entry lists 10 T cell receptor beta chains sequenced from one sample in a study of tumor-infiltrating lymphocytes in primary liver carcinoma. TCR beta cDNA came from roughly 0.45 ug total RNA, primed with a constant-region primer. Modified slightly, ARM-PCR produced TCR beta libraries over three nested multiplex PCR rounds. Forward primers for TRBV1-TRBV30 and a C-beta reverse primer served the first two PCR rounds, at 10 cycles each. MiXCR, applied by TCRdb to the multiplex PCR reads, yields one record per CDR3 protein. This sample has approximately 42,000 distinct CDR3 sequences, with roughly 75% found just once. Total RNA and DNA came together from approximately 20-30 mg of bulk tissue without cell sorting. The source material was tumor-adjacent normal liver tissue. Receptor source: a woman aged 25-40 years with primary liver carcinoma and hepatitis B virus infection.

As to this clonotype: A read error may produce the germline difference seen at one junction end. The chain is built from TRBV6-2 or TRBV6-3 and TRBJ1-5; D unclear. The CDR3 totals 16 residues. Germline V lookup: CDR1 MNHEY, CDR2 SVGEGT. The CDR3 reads CASNSPTTGSNQPQHF. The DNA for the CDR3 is TGTGCGAGCAACTCCCCAACGACCGGGAGCAATCAGCCCCAGCATTTT.

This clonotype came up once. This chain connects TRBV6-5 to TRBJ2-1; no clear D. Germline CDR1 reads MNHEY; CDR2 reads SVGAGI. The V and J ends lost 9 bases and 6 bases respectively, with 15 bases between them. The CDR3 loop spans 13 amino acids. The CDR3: CASKQVGINEQFF. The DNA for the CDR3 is TGTGCCAGTAAGCAGGTAGGGATCAATGAGCAGTTCTTC.

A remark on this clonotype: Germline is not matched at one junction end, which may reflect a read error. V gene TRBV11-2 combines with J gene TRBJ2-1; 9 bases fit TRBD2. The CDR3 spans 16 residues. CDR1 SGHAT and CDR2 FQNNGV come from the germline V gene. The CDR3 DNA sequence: TGTGCCAGCGGCACGAGCGGGAGGTTCTCCTACAATGAGCACTTCTTC. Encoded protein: CASGTSGRFSYNEHFF.

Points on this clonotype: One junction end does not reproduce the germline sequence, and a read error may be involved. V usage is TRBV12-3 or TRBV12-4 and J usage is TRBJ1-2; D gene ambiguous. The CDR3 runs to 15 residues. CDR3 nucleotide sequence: TGTGCCAACAGTTTAGGTCTCTCCTACGACTATGGCTACACCTTC. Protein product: CANSLGLSYDYGYTF.

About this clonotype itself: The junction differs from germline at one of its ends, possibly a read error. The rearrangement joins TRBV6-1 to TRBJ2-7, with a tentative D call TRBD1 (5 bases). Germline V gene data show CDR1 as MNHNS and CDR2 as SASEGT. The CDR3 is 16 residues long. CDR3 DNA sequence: TGTGTCAGCAGTGAAGGATCCCAGACAGCCGGTCGCGGGCAGTACTTC. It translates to CVSSEGSQTAGRGQYF.

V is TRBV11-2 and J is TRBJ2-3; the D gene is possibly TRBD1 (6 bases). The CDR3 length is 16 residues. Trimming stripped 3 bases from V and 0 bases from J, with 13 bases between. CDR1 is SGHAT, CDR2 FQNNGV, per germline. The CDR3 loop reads CASSLRGTSSTDTQYF. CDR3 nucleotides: TGTGCCAGCAGCTTGAGGGGGACGTCGAGCACAGATACGCAGTATTTT.

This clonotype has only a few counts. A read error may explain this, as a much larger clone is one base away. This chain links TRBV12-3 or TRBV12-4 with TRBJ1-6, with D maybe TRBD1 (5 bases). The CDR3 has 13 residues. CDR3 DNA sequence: TGTGTCAGCAGTTTCAGCGCAGGGTCACCCCTCCACTTT. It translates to CVSSFSAGSPLHF.

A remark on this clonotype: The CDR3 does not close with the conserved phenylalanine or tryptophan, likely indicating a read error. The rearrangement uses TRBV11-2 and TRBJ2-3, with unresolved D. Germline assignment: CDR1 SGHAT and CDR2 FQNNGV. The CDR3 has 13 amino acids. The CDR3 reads CASSLVNSDTQYL. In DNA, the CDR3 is TGTGCCAGCAGCTTAGTGAACTCCGATACACAGTATCTT.

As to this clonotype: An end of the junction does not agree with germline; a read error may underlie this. CDR3 protein: CSVVGLIGYNELFF. CDR3 bases: TGCAGCGTTGTCGGGTTAATAGGTTATAATGAGCTGTTCTTC. The V and J genes are TRBV29-1 and TRBJ2-1; the D is unclear. The germline CDR1 and CDR2 sequences are SQVTM and ANQGSEA. The CDR3 spans 14 residues.

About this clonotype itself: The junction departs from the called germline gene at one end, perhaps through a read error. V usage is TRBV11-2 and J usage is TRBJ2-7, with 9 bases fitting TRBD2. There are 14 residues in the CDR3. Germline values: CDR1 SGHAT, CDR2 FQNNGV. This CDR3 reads CAISPIAGVREQYF. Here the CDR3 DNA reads TGTGCCATCAGCCCTATAGCGGGAGTGAGAGAGCAATACTTC.